These 23 T cell receptor beta chains came from one sample sequenced in a study of early stage breast cancer tumors. Sequencing used immunoSEQ multiplex PCR; TCRdb keeps in-frame clones, though not all of them. The table shows around 14,000 clones, with about four fifths occurring only once. Sequencing was done on a sample of normal breast tissue next to the tumor. These receptor sequences come from a person aged 45-60 years with breast cancer.

The V gene is TRBV7-2, the J gene TRBJ2-7, with D possibly matching TRBD2 (6 bases). Trimming took 5 bases from V and 7 from J, leaving 15 bases between them. Germline loops: CDR1 SGHTA, CDR2 FQGNSA. The CDR3 extends over 13 amino acids. DNA of the CDR3: TGTGCCAGCAGCCCCGCCACGACTAGAGAGCAGTACTTC. Residues: CASSPATTREQYF.

The chain has TRBV7-2 and TRBJ2-1; 12 nucleotides align to TRBD2. Trimming cost V 5 bases and J 10 bases; bases outside gene matches: 9. The CDR3 runs to 15 residues. Looked up from germline, CDR1 is SGHTA and CDR2 is FQGNSA. This CDR3 is CASSKTSGGREEQFF. For the CDR3, the DNA is TGTGCCAGCAGCAAAACTAGCGGGGGGCGGGAGGAGCAGTTCTTC.

The rearrangement links TRBV19 to TRBJ1-2; the match to TRBD1 covers 8 bases. This CDR3 comprises 14 residues. Germline V lookup: CDR1 LNHDA, CDR2 SQIVND (reference sequence). Trimming took 3 bases from V and 5 from J; bases not matched to a gene: 5. Here the CDR3 DNA reads TGTGCCAGTAGTATTGGACAGGGCCAGTATGGCTACACCTTC. It translates to CASSIGQGQYGYTF.

This clone has only one observation. The chain carries TRBV9 and TRBJ1-1, with 9 bases matching TRBD1. The CDR3 has 16 amino acids. CDR1 is SGDLS, CDR2 YYNGEE, per germline. Trimming took 2 bases from V and 5 from J; bases not matched to a gene: 10. CDR3: CASSVEQGARETEAFF. CDR3 sequence (DNA): TGTGCCAGCAGCGTCGAACAGGGGGCGCGAGAGACTGAAGCTTTCTTT.

The chain carries TRBV10-1 and TRBJ2-1; TRBD2 matches at 7 bases. After removal of 3 bases from V and 5 bases from J, the junction contained 7 bases not matched to a gene. Per germline, CDR1 WNHNN and CDR2 SYGVQD (reference sequence). The CDR3 runs to 15 residues. The CDR3 is CASSDGGRSNNEQFF. The CDR3 DNA sequence: TGCGCCAGCAGTGATGGCGGGAGAAGTAACAATGAGCAGTTCTTC.

The DNA for the CDR3 is TGCAGCGTTAACTTATTCGCGGGCGACCAAGAGACCCAGTACTTC. Protein product: CSVNLFAGDQETQYF. This sequence joins TRBV29-1 and TRBJ2-5; D is possibly TRBD2 (5 bases). This CDR3 comprises 15 residues. Germline CDR1 is SQVTM and CDR2 is ANQGSEA. Between the trimmed V and J ends, which lost 5 bases and 0 bases, there was a span of 16 bases.

The chain carries TRBV11-2 and TRBJ2-3; D remains unclear. CDR1 and CDR2 (germline): SGHAT, FQNNGV. V was shortened by 5 bases and J by 10 bases, with 16 bases between the two germline ends. This CDR3 is built from 13 residues. The CDR3 coding sequence is TGTGCCAGCAGCCTCCCGGACGGCGCATCGCAGTATTTT. Its translation: CASSLPDGASQYF.

The chain is built from TRBV5-1 and TRBJ2-2, with TRBD1 as a possible D gene (5 bases). V shed 2 bases and J shed 0 bases, with 11 bases lying between them. CDR1 is SGHRS, CDR2 YFSETQ, per germline. CDR3 length: 16 residues. The CDR3 DNA reads as TGCGCCAGCAGCTTTGCAGGGCCGACGAACACCGGGGAGCTGTTTTTT. Translating gives CASSFAGPTNTGELFF. Complete variable domain (other parts from reference TRBV5-1 and TRBJ2-2): KAGVTQTPRYLIKTRGQQVTLSCSPISGHRSVSWYQQTPGQGLQFLFEYFSETQRNKGNFPGRFSGRQFSNSRSEMNVSTLELGDSALYLCASSFAGPTNTGELFFGEGSRLTVL.

This chain joins TRBV2 and TRBJ1-5; 8 bases align to TRBD1. The CDR3 runs 19 residues. V was clipped by 5 bases and J by 0 bases; unmatched bases: 15. Germline-derived CDR1 and CDR2 are SNHLY and FYNNEI. Here the CDR3 reads CASSSPRRDRFHSNQPQHF. In DNA form, the CDR3 reads TGTGCCAGCAGTTCCCCTCGGAGGGACAGGTTCCATAGCAATCAGCCCCAGCATTTT.

The DNA for the CDR3 is TGTGCCAGCAGCTCTCCAGGCCCGGCAGATACGCAGTATTTT. Its translation: CASSSPGPADTQYF. The chain carries TRBV7-8 and TRBJ2-3; D ambiguous. Germline V gene lookup returns CDR1 SGHVS and CDR2 FQNEAQ. Deletions cut 4 bases from V and 4 bases from J, with 12 bases between. The CDR3 totals 14 residues.

The chain employs TRBV6-1 and TRBJ2-7, with D unclear. Germline CDR1 is MNHNS and CDR2 is SASEGT. V was pared by 6 bases and J by 4 bases, with 10 bases between. The CDR3 is 12 amino acids. CDR3 nucleotides: TGTGCCAGCAGCCGGGTGGCTTACGAGCAGTACTTC. This translates into CASSRVAYEQYF.

The chain couples TRBV10-1 to TRBJ2-3, with 7 bases lining up with TRBD1. With 6 bases clipped from V and 1 base from J, the junction kept 1 base outside the gene matches. The CDR3 covers 13 residues. Per the germline V gene, CDR1 is WNHNN and CDR2 is SYGVQD (reference sequence). The CDR3 DNA sequence: TGCGCCAGCAGCGGACAGGGCACAGATACGCAGTATTTT. This gives the protein CASSGQGTDTQYF.

The rearrangement links TRBV27 to TRBJ2-5; D is unresolved. The CDR3 spans 13 residues. Germline V lookup: CDR1 MNHEY, CDR2 SMNVEV (reference sequence). Trimming removed 1 base at V and 5 bases at J, with 8 bases between. The CDR3 spells CASSLYLAETQYF. The CDR3, as DNA: TGTGCCAGCAGTTTATACCTCGCGGAGACCCAGTACTTC.

The J gene is TRBJ1-1, the V gene TRBV19; unclear D gene. The CDR3 covers 16 residues. V shed 3 bases and J shed 5 bases, with 19 bases lying between them. Germline CDR1 LNHDA, CDR2 SQIVND (reference sequence). The CDR3 is CASSIRFGRVETEAFF. DNA of the CDR3: TGTGCCAGTAGTATTCGGTTCGGTCGGGTAGAGACTGAAGCTTTCTTT. The full variable domain, completed using reference TRBV19 and TRBJ1-1, is DGGITQSPKYLFRKEGQNVTLSCEQNLNHDAMYWYRQDPGQGLRLIYYSQIVNDFQKGDIAEGYSVSREKKESFPLTVTSAQKNPTAFYLCASSIRFGRVETEAFFGQGTRLTVV.

This clone was seen more than once but under ten times. This chain uses TRBV4-1 with TRBJ2-1; D not resolved. Germline-derived CDR1 and CDR2 are MGHRA and YSYEKL. V gave up 1 base and J gave up 9 bases, with 4 bases separating them. The CDR3 extends over 11 amino acids. CDR3 sequence reads: CASSQGPEQFF. The DNA for the CDR3 is TGCGCCAGCAGCCAAGGGCCTGAGCAGTTCTTC.

The chain combines TRBV7-2 with TRBJ2-3; 10 nucleotides line up with TRBD2. Losses at the gene ends were 6 bases for V and 2 bases for J; bases not matched to a gene: 5. The CDR3 sequence is 15 residues long. The V gene's germline CDR1 is SGHTA and CDR2 FQGNSA. The CDR3 DNA reads TGTGCCAGCAGTCGGACTAGCGGATTCACAGATACGCAGTATTTT. This codes for CASSRTSGFTDTQYF.

V gene TRBV18 combines with J gene TRBJ2-7; no definite D call. The CDR3 loop spans 13 amino acids. The germline CDR1 and CDR2 sequences are KGHSH and LQKENI. V was shortened by 5 bases and J by 0 bases, with 8 bases between the two germline ends. The CDR3 bases are TGTGCCAGCTCAGACGGAAACTCCTACGAGCAGTACTTC. This sequence encodes CASSDGNSYEQYF.

The V and J genes are TRBV5-1 and TRBJ2-7; 8 nucleotides agree with TRBD1. The V gene end was trimmed by 6 bases and the J gene end by 6 bases; junction bases not matched to a gene: 20. The CDR3 has 17 amino acids. The V gene's germline CDR1 is SGHRS and CDR2 YFSETQ. The CDR3 DNA reads TGCGCCAGCACCCTCTGTGACAGGGGAGGATGGAGCTGCGAGCAGTACTTC. Translated: CASTLCDRGGWSCEQYF.

The chain uses TRBV18 and TRBJ2-5; D is perhaps TRBD1 (6 bases). The germline CDR1 and CDR2 sequences are KGHSH and LQKENI. V was pared by 3 bases and J by 3 bases, with 8 bases between. The CDR3 length is 13 residues. In DNA form, the CDR3 reads TGTGCCAGCTCACCGCAGGGGAAAGAGACCCAGTACTTC. This gives the protein CASSPQGKETQYF.

V gene TRBV2 combines with J gene TRBJ1-6; no firm D call. The V gene lost 6 bases and the J gene lost 8 bases, with 14 bases spanning the gap. Looked up from germline, CDR1 is SNHLY and CDR2 is FYNNEI. The CDR3 length is 14 residues. The CDR3 region has the DNA TGTGCCAGCAGGATCCGGGCCTGGGATTCACCCCTCCACTTT. Protein sequence: CASRIRAWDSPLHF.

The chain joins TRBV19 to TRBJ2-5; D is unresolved. V lost 3 bases and J lost 5, with 13 bases in between. In germline, CDR1 is LNHDA, CDR2 SQIVND (reference sequence). The CDR3 totals 14 residues. CDR3 in amino acids: CASSIGMGKETQYF. The DNA of the CDR3 is TGTGCCAGTAGTATTGGGATGGGGAAGGAGACCCAGTACTTC.

Only a few counts were recorded for this clone. The rearrangement uses TRBV2 and TRBJ1-1; TRBD1 might be the D (5 bases). Germline loops: CDR1 SNHLY, CDR2 FYNNEI. The V end lost 6 bases, the J end lost 6 bases, and 20 bases lay between the germline ends. The CDR3 loop spans 15 amino acids. The CDR3 sequence is CASRTTPGGDPEAFF. The CDR3 nucleotides are TGTGCCAGCAGAACTACCCCCGGGGGTGACCCTGAAGCTTTCTTT.

The chain is built from TRBV19 and TRBJ2-5; D is ambiguous. CDR3 length: 15 residues. Germline CDR1 is LNHDA and CDR2 is SQIVND (reference sequence). V was pared by 5 bases and J by 5 bases, with 18 bases between. CDR3 region: CASSPLGSNLETQYF. In nucleotides, the CDR3 is TGTGCCAGTAGTCCCCTCGGATCTAACTTGGAGACCCAGTACTTC.